The present entry profiles one T cell receptor (beta chain) with its context. This record belongs to a study of T cell responses to AZD1222 COVID-19 vaccine. The table came from immunoSEQ multiplex PCR; TCRdb's copy has only in-frame clones and leaves some out. This sample has just under 100,000 clones; approximately 90% occur once, and the top ten carry 2.8%. This CDR3 region has 15 residues. The germline V gene encodes CDR1 LNHDA and CDR2 SQIVND (reference sequence). The V end was cut by 5 bases, the J end by 0 bases, with 13 bases between. The chain links TRBV19 to TRBJ1-1; no firm D call. The receptor comes from an adult in good health. The sample was peripheral blood, taken on day 0 of AZD1222 vaccination. The CDR3 reads CASSPHLSMNTEAFF. CDR3 DNA: TGTGCCAGTAGTCCCCACTTATCCATGAACACTGAAGCTTTCTTT.